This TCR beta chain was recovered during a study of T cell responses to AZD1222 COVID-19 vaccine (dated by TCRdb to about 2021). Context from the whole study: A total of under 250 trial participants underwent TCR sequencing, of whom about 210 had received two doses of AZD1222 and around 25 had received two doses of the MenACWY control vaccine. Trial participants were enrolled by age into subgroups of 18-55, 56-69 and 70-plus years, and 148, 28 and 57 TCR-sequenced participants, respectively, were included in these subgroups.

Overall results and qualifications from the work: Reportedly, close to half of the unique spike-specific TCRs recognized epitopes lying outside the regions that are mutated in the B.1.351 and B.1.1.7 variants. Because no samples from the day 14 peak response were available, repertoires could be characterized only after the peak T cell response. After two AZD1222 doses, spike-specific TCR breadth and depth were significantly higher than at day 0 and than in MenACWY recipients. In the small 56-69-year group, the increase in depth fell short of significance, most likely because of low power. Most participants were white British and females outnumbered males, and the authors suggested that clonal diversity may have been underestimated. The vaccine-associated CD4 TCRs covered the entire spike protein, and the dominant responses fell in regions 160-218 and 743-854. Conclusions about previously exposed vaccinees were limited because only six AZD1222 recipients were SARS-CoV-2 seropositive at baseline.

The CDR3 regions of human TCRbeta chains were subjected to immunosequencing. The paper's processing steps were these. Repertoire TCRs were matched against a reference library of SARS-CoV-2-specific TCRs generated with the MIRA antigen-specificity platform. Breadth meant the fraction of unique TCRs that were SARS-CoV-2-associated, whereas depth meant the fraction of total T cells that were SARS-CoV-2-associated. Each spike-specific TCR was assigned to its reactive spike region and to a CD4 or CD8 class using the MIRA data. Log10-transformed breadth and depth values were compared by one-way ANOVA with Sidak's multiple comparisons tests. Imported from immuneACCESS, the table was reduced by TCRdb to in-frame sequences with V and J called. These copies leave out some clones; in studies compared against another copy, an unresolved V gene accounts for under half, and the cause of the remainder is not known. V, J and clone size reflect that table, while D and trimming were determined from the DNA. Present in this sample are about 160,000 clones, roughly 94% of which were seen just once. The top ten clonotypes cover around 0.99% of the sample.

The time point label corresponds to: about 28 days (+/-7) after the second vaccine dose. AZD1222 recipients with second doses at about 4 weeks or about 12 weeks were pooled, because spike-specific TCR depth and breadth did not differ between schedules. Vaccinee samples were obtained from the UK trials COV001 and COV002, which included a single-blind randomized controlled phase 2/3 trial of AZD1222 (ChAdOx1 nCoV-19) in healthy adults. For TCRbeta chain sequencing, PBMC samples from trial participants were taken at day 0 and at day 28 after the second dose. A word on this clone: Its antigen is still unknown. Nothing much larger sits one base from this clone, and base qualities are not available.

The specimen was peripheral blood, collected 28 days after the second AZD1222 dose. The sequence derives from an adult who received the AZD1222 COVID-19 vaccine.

This receptor carries the CDR3 CASSQDGSYTF. The bases read TGCGCCAGCAGCCAAGATGGGAGTTACACCTTC. The chain joins TRBV4-1 to TRBJ1-2, with the D gene uncertain. From the germline V gene, CDR1 is MGHRA and CDR2 is YSYEKL. From its cysteine to its phenylalanine, the CDR3 spans 11 amino acids. Of the read, only the CDR3 DNA is kept; its 33 bases are in frame from base 1. V is clipped by 0 bases and J by 11 bases, and the sequence between their germline boundaries is 7 bases long.